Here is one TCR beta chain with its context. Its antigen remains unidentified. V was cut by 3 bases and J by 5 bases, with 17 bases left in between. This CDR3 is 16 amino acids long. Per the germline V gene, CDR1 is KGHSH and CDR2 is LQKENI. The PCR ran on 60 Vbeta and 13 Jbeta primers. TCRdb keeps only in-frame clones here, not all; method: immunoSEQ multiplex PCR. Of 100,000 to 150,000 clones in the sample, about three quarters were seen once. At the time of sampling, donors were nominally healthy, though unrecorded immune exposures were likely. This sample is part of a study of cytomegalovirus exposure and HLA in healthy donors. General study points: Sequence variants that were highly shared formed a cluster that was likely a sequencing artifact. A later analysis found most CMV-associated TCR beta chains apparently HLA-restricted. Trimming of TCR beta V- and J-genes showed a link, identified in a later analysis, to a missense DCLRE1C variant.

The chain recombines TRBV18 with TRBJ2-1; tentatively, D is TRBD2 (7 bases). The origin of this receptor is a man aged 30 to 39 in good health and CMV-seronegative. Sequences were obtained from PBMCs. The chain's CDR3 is CASSPPKGGGHNEQFF. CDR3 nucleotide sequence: TGTGCCAGCTCACCCCCTAAAGGGGGGGGCCACAATGAGCAGTTCTTC.